This T cell receptor beta chain was observed in a study of beta chain features in type 1 diabetes. This clone appeared a few times. The antigen is undetermined. The trim removed 11 bases at V and 3 bases at J, leaving 7 bases unmatched. In germline, CDR1 is MNHNS, CDR2 SASEGT. The CDR3 extends over 15 amino acids. General study findings and limits: Within each of all four CD4+ subsets, Type 1 diabetes patients had TCRB CDR3s that were moderately but significantly shorter.

Expressed TCRB transcripts were sequenced, since all the RNA that had been isolated was reverse transcribed. This table comes from immunoSEQ multiplex PCR, and its TCRdb copy is limited to in-frame clones, with some not included. The sample records a few hundred thousand clones, approximately 10% being singletons. The gene calls are TRBV6-1 and TRBJ2-3; 14 bases are shared with TRBD2. This receptor was identified in a man younger than 35 in good health. Input material: central memory CD4+ T cells from blood. Here the CDR3 DNA reads TGTGCCGGACGACTAGCGGGAGGGCGGACAGATACGCAGTATTTT. Amino acid sequence: CAGRLAGGRTDTQYF.